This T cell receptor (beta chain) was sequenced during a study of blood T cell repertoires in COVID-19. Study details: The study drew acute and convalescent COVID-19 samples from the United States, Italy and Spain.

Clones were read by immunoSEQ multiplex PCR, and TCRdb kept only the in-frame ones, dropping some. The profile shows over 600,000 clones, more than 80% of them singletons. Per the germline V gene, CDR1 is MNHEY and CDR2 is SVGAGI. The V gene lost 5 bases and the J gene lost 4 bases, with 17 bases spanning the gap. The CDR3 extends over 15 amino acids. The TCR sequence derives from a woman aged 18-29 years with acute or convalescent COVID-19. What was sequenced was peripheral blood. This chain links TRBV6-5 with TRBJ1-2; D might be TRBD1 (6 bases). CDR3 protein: CASSPTGQLGYGYTF. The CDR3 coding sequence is TGTGCCAGCAGTCCAACTGGACAGCTCGGCTATGGCTACACCTTC.